What follows are 20 T cell receptor beta chains derived from one specimen sequenced in a study of blood T cell repertoires in COVID-19. Measured with immunoSEQ multiplex PCR; TCRdb has only the in-frame clones, and not every one. The table lists about 46,000 clones, 80% to 90% of them singletons. The sequencing input was peripheral blood. These TCRs come from a human donor in a cohort sampled during active COVID-19. The donor label of this sample is uncertain.

The rearrangement joins TRBV2 to TRBJ1-1; 12 bases agree with TRBD1. CDR3 length equals 16 residues. Germline lookup yields CDR1 SNHLY and CDR2 FYNNEI. Unmatched junction bases numbered 6, after V lost 6 bases and J lost 1 base. In DNA, the CDR3 is TGTGCCAGCAGGGCGCCGGGACAGGGGGCGAACACTGAAGCTTTCTTT. This sequence encodes CASRAPGQGANTEAFF.

This clone was observed once. This chain links TRBV3-1 (or the pseudogene TRBV3-2) with TRBJ1-1; 7 positions match TRBD1. V lost 4 bases and J lost 2; bases outside the gene matches: 10. The CDR3 loop spans 16 amino acids. Germline CDR1 and CDR2: LGHDT and YNNKEL (reference sequence). CDR3 amino acids: CASSLRTGAFNTEAFF. The CDR3 DNA reads as TGTGCCAGCAGCCTACGGACAGGTGCGTTCAACACTGAAGCTTTCTTT.

This rearrangement joins TRBV15 to TRBJ1-2, with a possible D match to TRBD1 (5 bases). Trimming pared 5 bases from V and 7 bases from J, leaving 23 bases between. The CDR3 is 16 amino acids. Germline lookup yields CDR1 LNHNV and CDR2 YYDKDF (reference sequence). The CDR3, as DNA: TGTGCCACCAGCCCTTTGGGGCAGGGCTATGAGAGTGGCTACACCTTC. It specifies CATSPLGQGYESGYTF.

This clone came up a few times. This rearrangement joins TRBV3-1 (or the pseudogene TRBV3-2) to TRBJ1-1; D unresolved. Germline-derived CDR1 and CDR2 are LGHDT and YNNKEL (reference sequence). V was shortened by 1 base and J by 3 bases, with 9 bases between the two germline ends. CDR3 size: 14 residues. The CDR3 nucleotides are TGTGCCAGCAGCCAAGTTTGGGGAGACACTGAAGCTTTCTTT. Encoded protein: CASSQVWGDTEAFF.

The chain recombines TRBV3-1 (or the pseudogene TRBV3-2) with TRBJ1-2; TRBD1 matches at 9 bases. The V segment lost 4 bases and the J segment 3 bases; nucleotides outside the gene matches: 15. The CDR3 covers 18 residues. Germline assignment: CDR1 LGHDT and CDR2 YNNKEL (reference sequence). CDR3 sequence reads: CASSPRGTGPRSDYGYTF. The CDR3 bases are TGTGCCAGCAGCCCGAGAGGGACAGGGCCTAGAAGTGACTATGGCTACACCTTC.

This chain connects TRBV6-6 to TRBJ1-1; TRBD1 might be the D (6 bases). Trimming pared 4 bases from V and 1 base from J, leaving 13 bases between. The V gene's germline CDR1 is MNHNY and CDR2 SVGAGI (reference sequence). This CDR3 region has 15 residues. CDR3 bases: TGTGCCAGCAGTTCCGGCCCAGGGGCGAACACTGAAGCTTTCTTT. It codes for CASSSGPGANTEAFF.

The chain combines TRBV3-1 (or the pseudogene TRBV3-2) with TRBJ2-5; 12 bases map to TRBD2. Germline assignment: CDR1 LGHDT and CDR2 YNNKEL (reference sequence). Germline trimming cut 0 bases from V and 2 bases from J; bases unmatched to any gene: 16. This CDR3 region has 21 residues. DNA of the CDR3: TGTGCCAGCAGCCAAGATAAGGAATGGACTAGCGGGACTGTACGTCAAGAGACCCAGTACTTC. It specifies CASSQDKEWTSGTVRQETQYF.

The chain couples TRBV2 to TRBJ1-4; tentatively, D is TRBD1 (5 bases). V was cut by 5 bases and J by 9 bases, with 19 bases left in between. Germline CDR1 and CDR2: SNHLY and FYNNEI. This CDR3 is built from 15 residues. The CDR3 nucleotides read TGTGCCAGCAGTCCGGACGGGGGGTTGAGTAAAAAACTGTTTTTT. Its translation is CASSPDGGLSKKLFF.

This clone was observed once. The genes are TRBV5-1 and TRBJ1-3; D might be TRBD1 (6 bases). In germline, CDR1 is SGHRS, CDR2 YFSETQ. Between the trimmed V and J ends, which lost 1 base and 8 bases, there was a span of 13 bases. The CDR3 loop spans 14 amino acids. This CDR3 is CASSLLGAEDTIYF. The CDR3 region has the DNA TGCGCCAGCAGCTTGTTGGGGGCCGAAGACACCATATATTTT. The full variable domain, rest sourced from reference TRBV5-1 and TRBJ1-3, is KAGVTQTPRYLIKTRGQQVTLSCSPISGHRSVSWYQQTPGQGLQFLFEYFSETQRNKGNFPGRFSGRQFSNSRSEMNVSTLELGDSALYLCASSLLGAEDTIYFGEGSWLTVV.

The chain employs TRBV5-6 and TRBJ2-1; TRBD2 might be the D (6 bases). The CDR3 is made up of 16 amino acids. Trimming removed 0 bases from V and 2 bases from J, with 12 bases in between. Germline CDR1 reads SGHDT; CDR2 reads YYEEEE. The chain's CDR3 is CASSLVTGDPYNEQFF. CDR3 DNA: TGTGCCAGCAGCTTGGTTACGGGGGACCCCTACAATGAGCAGTTCTTC.

The chain links TRBV19 to TRBJ2-3, with D possibly TRBD2 on 7 matching bases. Trimming stripped 5 bases from V and 5 bases from J, with 14 bases between. Germline V lookup: CDR1 LNHDA, CDR2 SQIVND (reference sequence). The length of the CDR3 is 14 residues. This CDR3 reads CASSLRGAKDTQYF. CDR3 nucleotides: TGTGCCAGTAGTCTCCGGGGGGCCAAAGATACGCAGTATTTT.

The chain is built from TRBV6-2 or TRBV6-3 and TRBJ1-5; no clear D. The germline CDR1 and CDR2 sequences are MNHEY and SVGEGT. There are 15 residues in the CDR3. V was trimmed by 0 bases and J by 0 bases, leaving 6 bases between them. CDR3 sequence: CASSYSSSSNQPQHF. The CDR3 bases are TGTGCCAGCAGTTACTCGAGTAGTAGCAATCAGCCCCAGCATTTT.

The chain carries TRBV3-1 (or the pseudogene TRBV3-2) and TRBJ2-3; D gene ambiguous. Germline V gene sequence: CDR1 LGHDT, CDR2 YNNKEL (reference sequence). Trimming left V 3 bases short and J 2 bases short, with 18 bases between. The CDR3 spans 17 residues. This chain's CDR3 is CASSHRHIPPFTDTQYF. CDR3 nucleotide sequence: TGTGCCAGCAGCCACCGACATATCCCCCCGTTCACAGATACGCAGTATTTT.

The chain employs TRBV7-9 and TRBJ1-1; 10 positions match TRBD1. Germline V gene data show CDR1 as SEHNR and CDR2 as FQNEAQ (reference sequence). V shed 1 base, J shed 1 base, and the junction held 12 bases outside the gene matches. This CDR3 has 19 residues. The CDR3 protein is CASSLGMGRTGGGNTEAFF. In DNA, the CDR3 is TGTGCCAGCAGCTTAGGAATGGGACGGACAGGGGGTGGGAACACTGAAGCTTTCTTT.

The chain uses TRBV25-1 and TRBJ2-5, with D possibly matching TRBD1 (5 bases). Trimming took 3 bases from V and 1 from J, leaving 12 bases between them. Per the germline V gene, CDR1 is MGHDK and CDR2 is SYGVNS. This CDR3 contains 15 residues. Here the CDR3 reads CASSDTRQSQETQYF. The CDR3 region has the DNA TGTGCCAGCAGTGACACAAGACAGAGCCAAGAGACCCAGTACTTC.

The chain couples TRBV7-8 to TRBJ2-1; the match to TRBD2 covers 8 bases. CDR1 is SGHVS and CDR2 is FQNEAQ in the germline V gene. CDR3 length equals 13 residues. The J segment lost 9 bases and the V segment lost 5 bases, leaving 6 bases of the junction unmatched. The CDR3 DNA sequence: TGTGCCAGCAGCATCGGGGGGGCTGGTGAGCAGTTCTTC. This encodes CASSIGGAGEQFF.

This clone was seen a few times. This CDR3 is CASSPPGGAGKETQYF. CDR3 sequence (DNA): TGTGCCAGCAGCCCGCCGGGGGGGGCAGGGAAAGAGACCCAGTACTTC. The chain carries TRBV28 and TRBJ2-5; 8 bases line up with TRBD2. V dropped 6 bases and J dropped 3; count of bases not matched to a gene: 12. Germline V lookup: CDR1 MDHEN, CDR2 SYDVKM. This CDR3 has 16 residues.

V usage is TRBV6-1 and J usage is TRBJ2-3; the match to TRBD1 covers 7 bases. J gave up 1 base and V 3 bases, and 1 base lay outside the gene matches. The CDR3 contains 14 residues. CDR1 is MNHNS, CDR2 SASEGT, per germline. The CDR3 DNA sequence: TGTGCCAGCAGTGATACAGGGGGCACAGATACGCAGTATTTT. Amino acids: CASSDTGGTDTQYF.

The chain recombines TRBV7-9 with TRBJ1-2; D is perhaps TRBD1 (6 bases). The germline V and J ends were trimmed by 4 bases and 13 bases, with 25 bases remaining between them. In germline, CDR1 is SEHNR, CDR2 FQNEAQ (reference sequence). The CDR3 is 15 residues long. In DNA, the CDR3 is TGTGCCAGCAGCTCCCATAAAACCGGGACAAGGGGCCTCACCTTC. It codes for CASSSHKTGTRGLTF.

The chain is built from TRBV24-1 and TRBJ2-2, with TRBD2 identical over 8 bases. The length of the CDR3 is 15 residues. CDR1 KGHDR and CDR2 SFDVKD come from the germline V gene. V shed 9 bases, J shed 0 bases, and the junction held 5 bases outside the gene matches. The CDR3 DNA sequence: TGTGCCACCCAAGGGACTAGGCCGAACACCGGGGAGCTGTTTTTT. Translated: CATQGTRPNTGELFF.